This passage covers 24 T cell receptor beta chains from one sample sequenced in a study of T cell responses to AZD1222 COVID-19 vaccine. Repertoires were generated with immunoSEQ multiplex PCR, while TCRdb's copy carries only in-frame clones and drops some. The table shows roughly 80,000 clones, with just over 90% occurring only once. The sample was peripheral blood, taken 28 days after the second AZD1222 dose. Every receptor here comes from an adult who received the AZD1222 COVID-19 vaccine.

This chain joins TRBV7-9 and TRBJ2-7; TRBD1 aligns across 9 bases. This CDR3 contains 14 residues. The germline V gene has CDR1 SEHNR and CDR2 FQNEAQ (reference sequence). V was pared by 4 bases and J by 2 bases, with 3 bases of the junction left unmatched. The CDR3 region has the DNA TGTGCCAGCAGCTGGGGACAGGGCACCTACGAGCAGTACTTC. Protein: CASSWGQGTYEQYF.

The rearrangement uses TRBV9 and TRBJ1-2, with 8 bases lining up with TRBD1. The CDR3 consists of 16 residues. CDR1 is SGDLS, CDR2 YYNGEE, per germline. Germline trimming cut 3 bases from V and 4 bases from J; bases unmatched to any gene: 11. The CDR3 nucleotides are TGTGCCAGCAGCGCCGGGAATCCAGGGGGCGCCTATGGCTACACCTTC. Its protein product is CASSAGNPGGAYGYTF.

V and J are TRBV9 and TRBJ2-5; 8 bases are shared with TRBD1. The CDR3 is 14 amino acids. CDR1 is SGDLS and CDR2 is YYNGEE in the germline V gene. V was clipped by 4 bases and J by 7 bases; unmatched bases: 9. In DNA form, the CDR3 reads TGTGCCAGCAGCCCGCTGGACAGGGTTGGGACCCAGTACTTC. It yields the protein CASSPLDRVGTQYF.

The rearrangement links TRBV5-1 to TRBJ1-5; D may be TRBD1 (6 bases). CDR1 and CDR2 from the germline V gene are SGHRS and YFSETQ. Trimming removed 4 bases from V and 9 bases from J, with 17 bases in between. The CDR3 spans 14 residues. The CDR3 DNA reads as TGCGCCAGCAGCCCCGGGGCAGGGGAGAGGCCCCAGCATTTT. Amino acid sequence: CASSPGAGERPQHF.

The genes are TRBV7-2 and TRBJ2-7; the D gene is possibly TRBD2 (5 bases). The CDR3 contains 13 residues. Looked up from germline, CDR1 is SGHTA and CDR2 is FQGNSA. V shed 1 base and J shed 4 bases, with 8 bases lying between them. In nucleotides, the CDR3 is TGTGCCAGCAGCTTAGTAAGGGAGTACGAGCAGTACTTC. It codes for CASSLVREYEQYF. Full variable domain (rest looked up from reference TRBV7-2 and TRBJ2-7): GAGVSQSPSNKVTEKGKDVELRCDPISGHTALYWYRQSLGQGLEFLIYFQGNSAPDKSGLPSDRFSAERTGGSVSTLTIQRTQQEDSAVYLCASSLVREYEQYFGPGTRLTVT.

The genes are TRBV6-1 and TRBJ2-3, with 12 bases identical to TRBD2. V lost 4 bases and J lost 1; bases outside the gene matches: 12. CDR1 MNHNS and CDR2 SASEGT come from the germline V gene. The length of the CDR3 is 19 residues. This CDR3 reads CASSAASGGAALRTDTQYF. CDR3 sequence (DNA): TGTGCCAGCAGTGCGGCTAGCGGGGGGGCCGCACTACGCACAGATACGCAGTATTTT.

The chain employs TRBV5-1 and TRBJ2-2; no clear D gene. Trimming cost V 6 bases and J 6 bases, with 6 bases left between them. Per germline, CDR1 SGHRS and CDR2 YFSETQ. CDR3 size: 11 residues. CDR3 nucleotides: TGCGCCAGCAACGACGCCGGGGAGCTGTTTTTT. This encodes CASNDAGELFF.

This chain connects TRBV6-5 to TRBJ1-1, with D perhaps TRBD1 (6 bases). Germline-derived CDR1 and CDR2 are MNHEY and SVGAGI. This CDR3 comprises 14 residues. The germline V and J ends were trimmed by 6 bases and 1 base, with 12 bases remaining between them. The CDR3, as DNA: TGTGCCAGCAGGCCGAGGACAGAGAACACTGAAGCTTTCTTT. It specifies CASRPRTENTEAFF.

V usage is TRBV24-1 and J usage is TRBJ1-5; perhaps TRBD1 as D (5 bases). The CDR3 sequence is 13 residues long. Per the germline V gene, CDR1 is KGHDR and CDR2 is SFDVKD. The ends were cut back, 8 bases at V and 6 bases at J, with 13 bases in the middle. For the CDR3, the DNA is TGTGCCACCAACGGACAAGCGGGTCAGCCCCAGCATTTT. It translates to CATNGQAGQPQHF.

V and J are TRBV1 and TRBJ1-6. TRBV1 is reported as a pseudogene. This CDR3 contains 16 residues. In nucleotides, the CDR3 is TGCACCAGCAGCCCGGAGGTTTACTGCCTGAATTCACCCCTCCACTTT. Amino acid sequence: CTSSPEVYCLNSPLHF.

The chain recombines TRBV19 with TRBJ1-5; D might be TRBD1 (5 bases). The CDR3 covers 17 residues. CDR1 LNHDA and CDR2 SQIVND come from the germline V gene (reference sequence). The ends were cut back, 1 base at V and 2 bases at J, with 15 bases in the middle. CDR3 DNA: TGTGCCAGTAGTATAGCCCAGGGCCGTCGCGGCAATCAGCCCCAGCATTTT. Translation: CASSIAQGRRGNQPQHF.

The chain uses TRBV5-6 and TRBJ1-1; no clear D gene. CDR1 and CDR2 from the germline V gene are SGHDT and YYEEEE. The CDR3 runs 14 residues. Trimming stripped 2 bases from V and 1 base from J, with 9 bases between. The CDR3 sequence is CASSFTAANTEAFF. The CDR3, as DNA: TGTGCCAGCAGCTTTACCGCGGCGAACACTGAAGCTTTCTTT.

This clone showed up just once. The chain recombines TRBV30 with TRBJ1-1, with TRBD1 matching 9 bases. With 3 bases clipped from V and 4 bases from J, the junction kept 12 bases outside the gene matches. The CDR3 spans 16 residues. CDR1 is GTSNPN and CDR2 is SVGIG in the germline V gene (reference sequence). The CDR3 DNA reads TGTGCCTGGAGGACACAGGGGGCGGGGAGGGGCACTGAAGCTTTCTTT. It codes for CAWRTQGAGRGTEAFF.

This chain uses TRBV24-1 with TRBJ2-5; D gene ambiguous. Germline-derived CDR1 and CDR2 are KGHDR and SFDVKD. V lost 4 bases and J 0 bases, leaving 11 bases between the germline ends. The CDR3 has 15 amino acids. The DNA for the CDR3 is TGTGCCACCAGTGACCCCGGCGGAGACCAAGAGACCCAGTACTTC. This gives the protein CATSDPGGDQETQYF.

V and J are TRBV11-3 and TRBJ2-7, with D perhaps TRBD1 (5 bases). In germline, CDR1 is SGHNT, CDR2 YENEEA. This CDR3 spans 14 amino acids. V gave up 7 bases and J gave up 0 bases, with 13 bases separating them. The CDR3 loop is CASTNPQGSYEQYF. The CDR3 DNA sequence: TGTGCCAGCACCAACCCCCAGGGCTCCTACGAGCAGTACTTC.

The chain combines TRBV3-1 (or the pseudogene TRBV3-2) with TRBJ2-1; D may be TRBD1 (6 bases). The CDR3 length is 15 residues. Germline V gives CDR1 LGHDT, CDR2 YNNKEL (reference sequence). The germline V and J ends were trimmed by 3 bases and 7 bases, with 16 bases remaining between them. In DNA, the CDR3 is TGTGCCAGCAGCCACGGAGGAAGGGGGAGAAATGAGCAGTTCTTC. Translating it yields CASSHGGRGRNEQFF.

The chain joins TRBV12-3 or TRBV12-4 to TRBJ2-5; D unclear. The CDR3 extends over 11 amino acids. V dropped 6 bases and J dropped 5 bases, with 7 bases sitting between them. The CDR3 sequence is CASSPAETQYF. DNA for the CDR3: TGTGCCAGCAGCCCCGCGGAGACCCAGTACTTC.

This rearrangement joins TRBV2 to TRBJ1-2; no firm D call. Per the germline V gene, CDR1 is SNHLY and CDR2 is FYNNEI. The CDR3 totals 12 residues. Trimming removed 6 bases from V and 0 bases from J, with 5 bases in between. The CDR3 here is CASRSANYGYTF. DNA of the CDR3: TGTGCCAGCAGGTCAGCTAACTATGGCTACACCTTC. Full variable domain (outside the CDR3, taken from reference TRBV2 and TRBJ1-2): EPEVTQTPSHQVTQMGQEVILRCVPISNHLYFYWYRQILGQKVEFLVSFYNNEISEKSEIFDDQFSVERPDGSNFTLKIRSTKLEDSAMYFCASRSANYGYTFGSGTRLTVV.

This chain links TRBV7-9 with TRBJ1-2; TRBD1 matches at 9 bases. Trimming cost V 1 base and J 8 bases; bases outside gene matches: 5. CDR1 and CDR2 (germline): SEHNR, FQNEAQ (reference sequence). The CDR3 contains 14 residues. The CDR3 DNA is TGTGCCAGCAGCTTAGTACAGGGGGCGTCGGGCTACACCTTC. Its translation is CASSLVQGASGYTF.

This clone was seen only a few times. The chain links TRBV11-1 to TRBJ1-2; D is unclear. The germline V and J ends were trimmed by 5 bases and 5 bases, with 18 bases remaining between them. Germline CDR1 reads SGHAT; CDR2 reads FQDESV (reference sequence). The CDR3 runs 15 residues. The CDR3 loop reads CASSPRGGPGYGYTF. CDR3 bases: TGTGCCAGCAGCCCCCGCGGCGGGCCAGGATATGGCTACACCTTC.

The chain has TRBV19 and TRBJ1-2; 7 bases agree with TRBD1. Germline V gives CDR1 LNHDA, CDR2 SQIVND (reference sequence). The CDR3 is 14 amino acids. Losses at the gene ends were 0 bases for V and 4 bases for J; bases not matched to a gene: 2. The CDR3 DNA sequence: TGTGCCAGTAGTATAGAACAGGGGCCCTATGGCTACACCTTC. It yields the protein CASSIEQGPYGYTF.

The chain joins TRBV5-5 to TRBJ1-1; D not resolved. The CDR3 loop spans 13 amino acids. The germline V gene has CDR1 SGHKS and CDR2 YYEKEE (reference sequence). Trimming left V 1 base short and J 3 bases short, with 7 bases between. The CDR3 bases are TGTGCCAGCAGCTTGTTCGGGCACACTGAAGCTTTCTTT. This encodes CASSLFGHTEAFF.

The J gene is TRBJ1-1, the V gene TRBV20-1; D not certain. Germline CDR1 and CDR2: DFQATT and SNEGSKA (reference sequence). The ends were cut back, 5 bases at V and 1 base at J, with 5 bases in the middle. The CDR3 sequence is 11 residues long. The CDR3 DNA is TGCAGTGCTTCAGCGAACACTGAAGCTTTCTTT. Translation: CSASANTEAFF.

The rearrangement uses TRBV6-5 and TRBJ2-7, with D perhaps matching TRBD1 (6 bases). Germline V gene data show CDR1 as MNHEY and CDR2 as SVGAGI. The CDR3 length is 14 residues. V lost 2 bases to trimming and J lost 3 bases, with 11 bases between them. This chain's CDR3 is CASSYAAGDYEQYF. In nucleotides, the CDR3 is TGTGCCAGCAGTTACGCGGCAGGGGACTACGAGCAGTACTTC.